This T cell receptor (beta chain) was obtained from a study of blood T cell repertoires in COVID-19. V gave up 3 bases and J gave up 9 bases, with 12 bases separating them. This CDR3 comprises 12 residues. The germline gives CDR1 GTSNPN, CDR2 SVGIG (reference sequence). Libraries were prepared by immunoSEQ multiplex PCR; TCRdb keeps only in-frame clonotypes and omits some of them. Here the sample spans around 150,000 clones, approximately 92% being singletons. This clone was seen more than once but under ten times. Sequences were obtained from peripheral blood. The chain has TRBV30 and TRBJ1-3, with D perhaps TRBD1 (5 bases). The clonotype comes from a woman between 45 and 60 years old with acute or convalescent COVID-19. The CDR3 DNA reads TGTGCCTGGAGCCCCCGGGGGGGCACCATATATTTT. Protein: CAWSPRGGTIYF.